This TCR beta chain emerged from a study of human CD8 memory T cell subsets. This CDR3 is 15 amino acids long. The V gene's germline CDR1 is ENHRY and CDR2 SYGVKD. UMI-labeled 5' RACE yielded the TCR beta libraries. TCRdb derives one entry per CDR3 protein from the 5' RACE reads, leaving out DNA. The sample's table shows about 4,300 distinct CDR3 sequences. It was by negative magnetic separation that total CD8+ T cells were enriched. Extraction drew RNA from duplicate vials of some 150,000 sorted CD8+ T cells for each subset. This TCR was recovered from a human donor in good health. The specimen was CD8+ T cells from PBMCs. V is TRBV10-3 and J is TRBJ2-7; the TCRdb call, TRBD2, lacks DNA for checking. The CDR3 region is CAIRLGGGRVNEQYF.